Here is one T cell receptor (beta chain) with its context. Its target is not known. The PCR employed 60 Vbeta primers together with 13 Jbeta primers. The assay was immunoSEQ multiplex PCR, and TCRdb's table has in-frame clones only and misses some. This repertoire includes 65,000 to 80,000 clones. This sample is drawn from a study of cytomegalovirus exposure and HLA in healthy donors. Study as a whole: Among the approximately 380 donors who were genotyped, roughly 76% fell in the genetic ancestry cluster that is associated with self-reported Caucasian donors.

CDR1 is LNHDA, CDR2 SQIVND, per germline (reference sequence). The CDR3 runs to 13 residues. Between the trimmed V and J ends, which lost 3 bases and 2 bases, there was a span of 8 bases. Study results and limitations: In a later analysis, HLA-associated TCR beta chains were more clonally expanded than equally common others. Investigators reported 164 TCR beta chains as tied to cytomegalovirus. Rarity marked most TCR sequences, yet some public TCRs occurred in many donors.

The sample consisted of PBMCs. The receptor's source is a man aged 30 to 39 in good health and CMV-seronegative. The V gene is TRBV19, the J gene TRBJ2-7, with D unclear. CDR3 DNA sequence: TGTGCCAGTAGTATGAACTATGCCTACGAGCAGTACTTC. Its translation: CASSMNYAYEQYF.